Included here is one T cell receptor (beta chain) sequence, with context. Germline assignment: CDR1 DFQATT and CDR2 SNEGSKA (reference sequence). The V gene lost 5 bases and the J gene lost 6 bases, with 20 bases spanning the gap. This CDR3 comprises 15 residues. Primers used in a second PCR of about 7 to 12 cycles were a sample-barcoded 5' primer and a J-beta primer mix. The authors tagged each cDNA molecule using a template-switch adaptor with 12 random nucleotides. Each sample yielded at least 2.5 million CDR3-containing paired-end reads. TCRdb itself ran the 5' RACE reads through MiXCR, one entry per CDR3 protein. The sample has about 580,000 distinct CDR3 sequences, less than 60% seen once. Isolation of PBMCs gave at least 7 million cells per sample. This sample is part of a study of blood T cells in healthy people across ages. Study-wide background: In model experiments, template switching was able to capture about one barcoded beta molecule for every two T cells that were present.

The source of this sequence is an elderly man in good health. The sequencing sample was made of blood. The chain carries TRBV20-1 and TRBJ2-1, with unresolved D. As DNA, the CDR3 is TGCAGTGCTGGTATCCCACCGATAGTCCTCAATGAGCAGTTCTTC. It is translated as CSAGIPPIVLNEQFF.